Listed here are 21 T cell receptor beta chains from one sample, sequenced in a study of blood T cell repertoires in COVID-19. The repertoire was sequenced with immunoSEQ multiplex PCR; TCRdb's copy has only in-frame clones and lacks some. The table includes roughly 60,000 clones, approximately 80% detected once. The sample comprised peripheral blood. Receptors originate from a man aged 60 to 75 with acute or convalescent COVID-19.

The gene calls are TRBV2 and TRBJ1-6, with 9 bases fitting TRBD1. Per germline, CDR1 SNHLY and CDR2 FYNNEI. The CDR3 has 16 amino acids. Unmatched junction bases numbered 4, after V lost 2 bases and J lost 5 bases. The DNA for the CDR3 is TGTGCCAGCAGTGAACTCGGGACAGGGCATAATTCACCCCTCCACTTT. The encoded protein is CASSELGTGHNSPLHF.

The J gene is TRBJ1-2, the V gene TRBV29-1; 8 nucleotides align to TRBD1. The CDR3 loop spans 12 amino acids. V shed 6 bases and J 7 bases; nucleotides not matched to a gene: 7. Germline V gene sequence: CDR1 SQVTM, CDR2 ANQGSEA. The CDR3 loop reads CSVIGQGSGYTF. The CDR3 nucleotides are TGCAGCGTCATTGGACAGGGAAGTGGCTACACCTTC.

This chain links TRBV5-1 with TRBJ2-1, with 7 positions matching TRBD2. The J segment lost 2 bases and the V segment lost 2 bases, leaving 4 bases of the junction unmatched. Germline CDR1 and CDR2: SGHRS and YFSETQ. The CDR3 is made up of 15 amino acids. The DNA for the CDR3 is TGCGCCAGCAGCTTAGCGGGGCTCACCTACAATGAGCAGTTCTTC. Translated, it gives CASSLAGLTYNEQFF.

The chain joins TRBV5-1 to TRBJ2-1; 10 nucleotides agree with TRBD2. Looked up from germline, CDR1 is SGHRS and CDR2 is YFSETQ. V lost 3 bases, J lost 1 base, and 7 bases stayed unmatched. The CDR3 is 17 amino acids. In nucleotides, the CDR3 is TGCGCCAGCAGCTCCTCATGGACTAGCGGATCCTACAATGAGCAGTTCTTC. Translating gives CASSSSWTSGSYNEQFF.

Remarks on this clone: A read error may produce the germline difference seen at one junction end. V is TRBV18 and J is TRBJ1-1; TRBD1 might be the D (5 bases). Germline V lookup: CDR1 KGHSH, CDR2 LQKENI. The CDR3 loop spans 16 amino acids. CDR3 nucleotide sequence: TGTGCCAGCTCCCCACTGGGATGGGGGGGAGACACTGAAGCTTTCTTT. As protein: CASSPLGWGGDTEAFF.

The CDR3 DNA follows: TGCGCCAGCAGCCAAGACAGGGGCATGGATAATTCACCCCTCCACTTT. As protein: CASSQDRGMDNSPLHF. The chain carries TRBV4-1 and TRBJ1-6, with D tentatively TRBD1 (6 bases). This CDR3 has 16 amino acids. V was shortened by 0 bases and J by 5 bases, with 11 bases between the two germline ends. Germline CDR1 and CDR2: MGHRA and YSYEKL.

The rearrangement joins TRBV7-9 to TRBJ2-3; a possible D gene is TRBD2 (5 bases). The CDR3 is 15 residues long. CDR1 and CDR2 (germline): SEHNR, FQNEAQ (reference sequence). Trimming took 0 bases from V and 6 from J, leaving 13 bases between them. The CDR3 DNA is TGTGCCAGCAGCTTAGCGCCGGGATTGGTCGATACGCAGTATTTT. Its translation is CASSLAPGLVDTQYF.

The gene calls are TRBV20-1 and TRBJ2-7; 8 bases map to TRBD1. CDR1 and CDR2 from the germline V gene are DFQATT and SNEGSKA (reference sequence). The CDR3 totals 11 residues. Losses at the gene ends were 5 bases for V and 6 bases for J; bases not matched to a gene: 3. CDR3 nucleotides: TGCAGTGCTCTCGGACAGGGCGAGCAGTACTTC. Protein: CSALGQGEQYF.

This chain connects TRBV27 to TRBJ1-2; 7 bases match TRBD1. This CDR3 region has 15 residues. The junction had 8 bases not matched to a gene; V was cut back by 5 bases and J by 2 bases. The germline V gene encodes CDR1 MNHEY and CDR2 SMNVEV (reference sequence). The CDR3 nucleotides are TGTGCCAGCAGTCCTTCCGGGACAGCCAACTATGGCTACACCTTC. The encoded protein is CASSPSGTANYGYTF.

This chain links TRBV19 with TRBJ2-7, with D possibly TRBD2 on 6 matching bases. Germline CDR1 and CDR2: LNHDA and SQIVND (reference sequence). V was pared by 6 bases and J by 1 base, with 13 bases between. There are 14 residues in the CDR3. CDR3 nucleotide sequence: TGTGCCAGTAGAGGGCGGGGTTCTTCCTACGAGCAGTACTTC. This encodes CASRGRGSSYEQYF.

The V gene is TRBV13, the J gene TRBJ1-2; D is undetermined. V lost 8 bases to trimming and J lost 4 bases, with 14 bases between them. The germline gives CDR1 PRHDT, CDR2 FYEKMQ (reference sequence). The CDR3 has 13 amino acids. CDR3 amino acids: CASSGRDPYGYTF. CDR3 bases: TGTGCCAGCTCCGGACGGGATCCCTATGGCTACACCTTC.

This sequence joins TRBV20-1 and TRBJ1-4, with 9 bases identical to TRBD1. Trimming removed 3 bases from V and 8 bases from J; junction bases left unmatched: 1. This CDR3 is built from 12 residues. Germline CDR1 is DFQATT and CDR2 is SNEGSKA (reference sequence). The CDR3 DNA reads TGCAGTGCTAGTGGGACAGGGGAAAAACTGTTTTTT. Amino acid sequence: CSASGTGEKLFF.

This clone was recorded a few times. The genes are TRBV10-3 and TRBJ2-7; D unclear. CDR1 ENHRY and CDR2 SYGVKD come from the germline V gene. The germline V and J ends were trimmed by 0 bases and 7 bases, with 7 bases remaining between them. CDR3 length: 12 amino acids. Written as DNA, the CDR3 is TGTGCCATCAGTGAGTCGATACAGGAGCAGTACTTC. Translated: CAISESIQEQYF.

The chain uses TRBV5-1 and TRBJ2-7; D might be TRBD1 (6 bases). This CDR3 contains 13 residues. V lost 4 bases, J lost 3 bases, and 11 bases lay in between. CDR1 is SGHRS, CDR2 YFSETQ, per germline. The CDR3 spells CASSTGTIYEQYF. CDR3 nucleotides: TGCGCCAGCAGCACGGGGACAATCTACGAGCAGTACTTC.

Here the CDR3 reads CASSSSVRANYGYTF. The DNA for the CDR3 is TGTGCCAGCAGTTCTAGTGTCAGAGCTAACTATGGCTACACCTTC. The chain joins TRBV27 to TRBJ1-2; D ambiguous. V was shortened by 4 bases and J by 0 bases, with 12 bases between the two germline ends. The CDR3 is 15 amino acids. Germline CDR1 and CDR2: MNHEY and SMNVEV (reference sequence).

The chain joins TRBV7-2 to TRBJ2-5; D is undetermined. The CDR3 has 14 residues. Trimming pared 5 bases from V and 6 bases from J, leaving 16 bases between. The germline V gene encodes CDR1 SGHTA and CDR2 FQGNSA. CDR3 residues: CASSTHESAQTQYF. DNA for the CDR3: TGTGCCAGCAGCACCCATGAGTCCGCCCAGACCCAGTACTTC.

This clone has only a few counts. Other nucleotide sequences in the sample specify the same CDR3. V is TRBV7-9 and J is TRBJ1-1; possibly TRBD1 for D (5 bases). This CDR3 has 13 residues. Germline CDR1 reads SEHNR; CDR2 reads FQNEAQ (reference sequence). V was clipped by 5 bases and J by 5 bases, with 12 bases between them. CDR3 in DNA: TGTGCCAGCAGCGCCCAGGGTGGGACTGAAGCTTTCTTT. As protein: CASSAQGGTEAFF.

This chain uses TRBV10-3 with TRBJ2-1; 9 positions match TRBD2. This CDR3 spans 16 amino acids. Germline V gives CDR1 ENHRY, CDR2 SYGVKD. V lost 7 bases, J lost 7 bases, and 14 bases stayed unmatched. This chain's CDR3 is CAITGVDSGGGNEQFF. Written as DNA, the CDR3 is TGTGCCATCACCGGGGTGGATAGCGGGGGTGGGAATGAGCAGTTCTTC.

The chain uses TRBV19 and TRBJ1-3; unclear D gene. The length of the CDR3 is 23 residues. Deletions cut 0 bases from V and 0 bases from J, with 30 bases between. The germline gives CDR1 LNHDA, CDR2 SQIVND (reference sequence). The CDR3 loop reads CASSIDLLARQYVISDSGNTIYF. As DNA, the CDR3 is TGTGCCAGTAGTATAGATCTTCTTGCGCGGCAGTACGTGATCTCTGACTCTGGAAACACCATATATTTT.

The chain combines TRBV5-4 with TRBJ2-5; a possible D gene is TRBD1 (5 bases). Germline V gene lookup returns CDR1 SGHNT and CDR2 YYREEE (reference sequence). The CDR3 totals 18 residues. The germline V and J ends were trimmed by 0 bases and 2 bases, with 20 bases remaining between them. In DNA, the CDR3 is TGTGCCAGCAGCTTGGATTTATTCTTTCAGGGAAATCAAGAGACCCAGTACTTC. Amino acids: CASSLDLFFQGNQETQYF. Looking up the rest from reference TRBV5-4 and TRBJ2-5 gives the full variable domain: ETGVTQSPTHLIKTRGQQVTLRCSSQSGHNTVSWYQQALGQGPQFIFQYYREEENGRGNFPPRFSGLQFPNYSSELNVNALELDDSALYLCASSLDLFFQGNQETQYFGPGTRLLVL.

CDR3 in DNA: TGCGCCAGCAGCTTGGGGACTTACGCTAGCACAGATACGCAGTATTTT. Encoded protein: CASSLGTYASTDTQYF. The V gene is TRBV5-1, the J gene TRBJ2-3; tentative D call: TRBD2 (5 bases). Germline loops: CDR1 SGHRS, CDR2 YFSETQ. This CDR3 region has 16 residues. Deletions cut 0 bases from V and 0 bases from J, with 11 bases between.